A single sample gave rise to the 19 T cell receptor beta chains below, sequenced in a study of T cells in Graves' hyperthyroidism and ophthalmopathy. TCR beta CDR3 regions were amplified from RNA transcripts. RT-PCR in the first round (using the HTBI primer set) targeted the TCR CDR3. Using its own MiXCR run on the multiplex PCR reads, TCRdb lists one record per CDR3 protein. The table records more than 300,000 distinct CDR3 sequences, approximately 18% of them present only once. Sequencing was done on a sample of blood. The receptors originated from a man between 18 and 29 years old with Graves' ophthalmopathy.

V gene TRBV29-1 combines with J gene TRBJ2-1; D might be TRBD2 (6 bases). This CDR3 contains 12 residues. The V end lost 4 bases, the J end lost 6 bases, and 10 bases lay between the germline ends. The V gene's germline CDR1 is SQVTM and CDR2 ANQGSEA. The CDR3 region is CSVGSGGNEQFF. CDR3 DNA: TGCAGCGTTGGGTCCGGGGGCAATGAGCAGTTCTTC.

This clonotype came up many times. The V and J genes are TRBV13 and TRBJ2-2; 7 positions agree with TRBD1. The CDR3 runs to 16 residues. Unmatched junction bases numbered 7, after V lost 5 bases and J lost 1 base. The V gene's germline CDR1 is PRHDT and CDR2 FYEKMQ (reference sequence). The CDR3 spells CASSGMGQRNTGELFF. DNA of the CDR3: TGTGCCAGCAGCGGGATGGGACAGCGGAACACCGGGGAGCTGTTTTTT.

This chain links TRBV6-1 with TRBJ1-1; tentative D call: TRBD1 (6 bases). Trimming took off 10 bases at V and 6 bases at J, with 24 bases between the two ends. This CDR3 spans 15 amino acids. CDR1 is MNHNS and CDR2 is SASEGT in the germline V gene. In DNA form, the CDR3 reads TGTGCCACCCGGACCCGGGGAGGGGGACACGCTGAAGCTTTCTTT. Translation: CATRTRGGGHAEAFF.

This clonotype appeared many times. The chain employs TRBV7-9 and TRBJ2-5; TRBD2 agrees at 10 bases. J lost 2 bases, V lost 5 bases, and 14 bases had no gene match. The CDR3 runs 18 residues. Germline values: CDR1 SEHNR, CDR2 FQNEAQ (reference sequence). The CDR3 region has the DNA TGTGCCAGCAGCCCACCAGTGGGTAGCGGGGGGCGACAAGAGACCCAGTACTTC. Encoded protein: CASSPPVGSGGRQETQYF.

The chain carries TRBV25-1 and TRBJ2-5, with D perhaps matching TRBD1 (8 bases). The CDR3 is 15 amino acids. In germline, CDR1 is MGHDK, CDR2 SYGVNS. V dropped 6 bases and J dropped 7 bases, with 21 bases sitting between them. The CDR3 bases are TGTGCCAGCAGCCCGGACAGGGAGGGGCCAGGGACCCAGTACTTC. This translates into CASSPDREGPGTQYF.

This clonotype was counted only a few times. This chain joins TRBV2 and TRBJ2-1; the match to TRBD1 covers 11 bases. V was pared by 4 bases and J by 8 bases, with 4 bases of the junction left unmatched. This CDR3 is 14 amino acids long. The germline gives CDR1 SNHLY, CDR2 FYNNEI. The CDR3 DNA sequence: TGTGCCAGCAGTGGGGACAGGGGGATCTATGAGCAGTTCTTC. Translation gives CASSGDRGIYEQFF.

This clonotype was detected many times. The CDR3 reads CASSLNQAPDTQYF. The CDR3 DNA sequence: TGTGCCAGCAGCTTAAACCAGGCCCCAGATACGCAGTATTTT. The chain employs TRBV7-3 and TRBJ2-3; no definite D call. The CDR3 is 14 amino acids. Germline loops: CDR1 SGHTA, CDR2 FQGTGA. Trimming stripped 1 base from V and 4 bases from J, with 9 bases between. The whole variable domain, filled in from reference TRBV7-3 and TRBJ2-3, reads GAGVSQTPSNKVTEKGKYVELRCDPISGHTALYWYRQSLGQGPEFLIYFQGTGAADDSGLPNDRFFAVRPEGSVSTLKIQRTERGDSAVYLCASSLNQAPDTQYFGPGTRLTVL.

This clonotype appeared many times. The chain employs TRBV12-3 or TRBV12-4 and TRBJ1-5; weak D call: TRBD1 (5 bases). This CDR3 is 13 amino acids long. The V end lost 6 bases, the J end lost 4 bases, and 10 bases lay between the germline ends. CDR3 nucleotides: TGTGCCAGCAGGGGGACGGTGAATCAGCCCCAGCATTTT. Protein: CASRGTVNQPQHF.

The table lists this clonotype with a few counts. The V call is TRBV6-1, the J call TRBJ1-2; D is uncertain. The CDR3 sequence is 13 residues long. The V gene's germline CDR1 is MNHNS and CDR2 SASEGT. V was trimmed by 2 bases and J by 0 bases, leaving 4 bases between them. DNA of the CDR3: TGTGCCAGCAGTGAACAGACTAACTATGGCTACACCTTC. Residues: CASSEQTNYGYTF.

This clonotype was detected only a few times. V and J are TRBV5-1 and TRBJ2-7; 7 bases are a match to TRBD1. The V gene end was trimmed by 4 bases and the J gene end by 1 base; junction bases not matched to a gene: 8. The germline gives CDR1 SGHRS, CDR2 YFSETQ. The CDR3 loop spans 15 amino acids. CDR3 region: CASSQKGANSYEQYF. As DNA, the CDR3 is TGCGCCAGCAGCCAAAAGGGGGCGAATTCCTACGAGCAGTACTTC.

This clonotype was detected many times. This chain links TRBV29-1 with TRBJ1-1, with a tentative D call TRBD1 (6 bases). Trimming cost V 4 bases and J 4 bases, with 13 bases left between them. The CDR3 covers 13 residues. Germline loops: CDR1 SQVTM, CDR2 ANQGSEA. For the CDR3, the DNA is TGCAGCGTTGGGCCAACAGGGCCCACTGAAGCTTTCTTT. Encoded protein: CSVGPTGPTEAFF.

This clonotype came up once. The V gene is TRBV20-1, the J gene TRBJ2-1; 9 bases fit TRBD1. Germline CDR1 is DFQATT and CDR2 is SNEGSKA (reference sequence). With V trimmed by 6 bases and J by 6 bases, 6 bases remained unmatched. This CDR3 has 13 residues. CDR3 sequence (DNA): TGCAGTGCCGGGACAGGGTTTGGCAATGAGCAGTTCTTC. Residues: CSAGTGFGNEQFF.

The chain is built from TRBV6-1 and TRBJ2-2, with D possibly TRBD1 on 5 matching bases. V lost 2 bases to trimming and J lost 5 bases, with 18 bases between them. Germline values: CDR1 MNHNS, CDR2 SASEGT. The CDR3 runs to 17 residues. The CDR3 loop is CASSELAWTSDTGELFF. As DNA, the CDR3 is TGTGCCAGCAGTGAACTCGCGTGGACATCTGATACCGGGGAGCTGTTTTTT.

The chain has TRBV6-1 and TRBJ2-7; TRBD1 matches at 10 bases. The CDR3 has 16 residues. Unmatched junction bases numbered 7, after V lost 5 bases and J lost 0 bases. Germline V CDR1 and CDR2: MNHNS, SASEGT. The CDR3 nucleotides read TGTGCCAGCAGTCGTCCGGGACAGGGGAGCTCCTACGAGCAGTACTTC. Its translation: CASSRPGQGSSYEQYF.

This clonotype was recorded a few times. J is TRBJ2-7 and V is TRBV13, with TRBD1 matching over 7 bases. This CDR3 spans 15 amino acids. J lost 2 bases, V lost 5 bases, and 9 bases had no gene match. From germline, CDR1 is PRHDT and CDR2 FYEKMQ (reference sequence). The CDR3 DNA reads as TGTGCCAGCAGCCCGACGGGACAGATGACCTACGAGCAGTACTTC. Translation gives CASSPTGQMTYEQYF.

The gene calls are TRBV19 and TRBJ2-1, with D possibly called TRBD1 or TRBD2 (6 bases each). This CDR3 is built from 14 residues. V was clipped by 6 bases and J by 4 bases, with 13 bases between them. Germline V gene data show CDR1 as LNHDA and CDR2 as SQIVND (reference sequence). This CDR3 reads CASSSWGAYNEQFF. The CDR3 DNA is TGTGCCAGTAGCTCATGGGGGGCATACAATGAGCAGTTCTTC.

On this clonotype itself: This may come from a read error, since a much larger clone is one base off. V and J are TRBV10-2 and TRBJ2-7, with 7 bases lining up with TRBD2. The CDR3 spans 18 residues. The germline CDR1 and CDR2 sequences are WSHSY and SAAADI. After removal of 6 bases from V and 2 bases from J, the junction contained 19 bases not matched to a gene. For the CDR3, the DNA is TGCGCCAGCAGCGACCCGGATGTCCGCAGCGGGGTCCCCTACGAGCAGTACTTC. It is translated as CASSDPDVRSGVPYEQYF.

This clonotype came up many times. The V and J genes are TRBV6-2 or TRBV6-3 and TRBJ2-3, with TRBD1 identical over 7 bases. V was pared by 3 bases and J by 3 bases, with 18 bases of the junction left unmatched. Germline V gene lookup returns CDR1 MNHEY and CDR2 SVGEGT. The CDR3 sequence is 19 residues long. CDR3 loop: CASSYSDRVKDVKTDTQYF. CDR3 sequence (DNA): TGTGCCAGCAGTTATTCCGACAGGGTGAAGGACGTTAAGACAGATACGCAGTATTTT.

This clonotype was detected many times. CDR3 region: CASSHSREPGLQYF. CDR3 sequence (DNA): TGTGCCAGCAGTCACTCCCGAGAACCGGGATTACAGTACTTC. The rearrangement links TRBV12-3 or TRBV12-4 to TRBJ2-4, with D tentatively TRBD2 (5 bases). CDR3 length: 14 residues. The V and J ends lost 5 bases and 13 bases respectively, with 21 bases between them.